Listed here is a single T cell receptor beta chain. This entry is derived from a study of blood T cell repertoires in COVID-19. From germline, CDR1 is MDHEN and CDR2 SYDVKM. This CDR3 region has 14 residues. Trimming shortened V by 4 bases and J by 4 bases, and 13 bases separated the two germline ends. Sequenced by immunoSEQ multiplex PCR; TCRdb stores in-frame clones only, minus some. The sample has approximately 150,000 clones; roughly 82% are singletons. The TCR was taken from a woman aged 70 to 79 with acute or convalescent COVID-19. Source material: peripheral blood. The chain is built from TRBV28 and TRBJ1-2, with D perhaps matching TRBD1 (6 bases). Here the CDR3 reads CASSSIRGGYGYTF. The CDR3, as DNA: TGTGCCAGCAGTTCCATCAGGGGTGGCTATGGCTACACCTTC.